A selection of T cell receptor beta chains follows, all from one sample in a study of T cell repertoires in cytomegalovirus infection. MiXCR, applied by TCRdb to the reads, yields one record per CDR3 protein. The sample contains approximately 350,000 distinct CDR3 sequences, roughly 36% of which appear only once. Which antigens these TCRs recognize remains unknown. Sequenced here: cultured PBMCs, sampled from culture after CMV antigen stimulation. Receptor source: a human donor in good health (CMV status not recorded). Some clones in this sample may be carry-over from other donors' samples. Each CDR3 is given with its conserved first and last residue. A D gene is named only where the DNA matches it firmly. Size values are once, few and many counts, or a class for expanded clones, and some rows have none.

V: TRBV12-3/TRBV12-4
J: TRBJ2-1
D: -
size: -
CDR3: CASSLQPGVINEQFF
DNA: TGTGCCAGCAGTCTCCAACCGGGAGTCATAAATGAGCAGTTCTTC

V: TRBV7-2
J: TRBJ2-2
D: -
size: many
CDR3: CASSLNSGGNTGELFF
DNA: TGTGCCAGCAGCTTGAATAGCGGAGGGAACACCGGGGAGCTGTTTTTT

V: TRBV6-2/TRBV6-3
J: TRBJ1-1
D: -
size: -
CDR3: CASSYFAGSAEAFF
DNA: TGTGCCAGCAGTTACTTCGCAGGGAGCGCTGAAGCTTTCTTT

V: TRBV4-3
J: TRBJ2-3
D: -
size: -
CDR3: CASSQEGGYTDTQYF
DNA: TGCGCCAGCAGCCAAGAGGGGGGCTACACAGATACGCAGTATTTT

V: TRBV28
J: TRBJ1-1
D: -
size: few
CDR3: CASTTPAGGVTEAFF
DNA: TGTGCCAGCACGACTCCGGCGGGGGGTGTCACTGAAGCTTTCTTT

V: TRBV12-3/TRBV12-4
J: TRBJ2-1
D: -
size: -
CDR3: CASSPGDFPGEQFF
DNA: TGTGCCAGCAGTCCGGGGGACTTCCCGGGTGAGCAGTTCTTC

V: TRBV7-2
J: TRBJ2-1
D: TRBD2
size: -
CDR3: CASSILSGRGNNEQFF
DNA: TGTGCCAGCAGCATTCTCAGCGGGAGGGGGAACAATGAGCAGTTCTTC

V: TRBV7-4
J: TRBJ1-2
D: -
size: -
CDR3: CASSHREGRNYGYTF
DNA: TGTGCCAGCAGCCATCGAGAGGGGCGAAACTATGGCTACACCTTC

V: TRBV7-2
J: TRBJ1-4
D: -
size: -
CDR3: CASSLARGRNEKLFF
DNA: TGTGCCAGCAGCTTAGCAAGGGGAAGGAATGAAAAACTGTTTTTT

V: TRBV11-2
J: TRBJ1-1
D: -
size: few
CDR3: CASSHFGNYGLQEVGMNTEAFF
DNA: TGTGCCAGCAGCCATTTTGGAAACTACGGGTTACAGGAAGTCGGAATGAACACTGAAGCTTTCTTT